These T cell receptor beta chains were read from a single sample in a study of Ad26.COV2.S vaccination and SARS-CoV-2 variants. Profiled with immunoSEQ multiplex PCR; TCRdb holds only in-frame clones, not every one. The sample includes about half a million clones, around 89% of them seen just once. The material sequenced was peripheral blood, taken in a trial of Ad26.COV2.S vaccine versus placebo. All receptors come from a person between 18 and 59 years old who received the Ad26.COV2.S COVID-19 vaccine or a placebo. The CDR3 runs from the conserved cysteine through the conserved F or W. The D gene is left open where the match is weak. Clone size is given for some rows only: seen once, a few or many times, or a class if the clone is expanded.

TGTGCCAGCAGCTCAGCGAGGGGGGAAACCCACTACGAGCAGTACTTC | CASSSARGETHYEQYF | NA | TRBJ2-7 | NA | TRBV7-9
TGTGCCAGTAGTATGGAAGAGACCCAGTACTTC | CASSMEETQYF | NA | TRBJ2-5 | NA | TRBV19
TGCGCCAGCAGCTTGGGTCCGCGGGGGCGGACTCCCTCCTACGAGCAGTACTTC | CASSLGPRGRTPSYEQYF | NA | TRBJ2-7 | NA | TRBV5-1
TGTGCCAGCAGAAACGAGGGGTTCGGGGAGCTGTTTTTT | CASRNEGFGELFF | NA | TRBJ2-2 | NA | TRBV6-5
TGTGCCAGCAGTGGTAGGAGGCAGCCCCAGCATTTT | CASSGRRQPQHF | NA | TRBJ1-5 | NA | TRBV2
TGTGCCAGCAGCTCCCCCAGGCGGGGAGAGACCCAGTACTTC | CASSSPRRGETQYF | NA | TRBJ2-5 | NA | TRBV11-2
TGTGCCAGCAGCGTAGACAGGTCACCCCTCCACTTT | CASSVDRSPLHF | NA | TRBJ1-6 | NA | TRBV9
TGCGCCAGCAGCTTGGATCGCCCGTCGCTCACTGAAGCTTTCTTT | CASSLDRPSLTEAFF | NA | TRBJ1-1 | NA | TRBV5-1
TGTGCCAGCAGTTACTCGTACGTAGGACAGAACGACGAGCAGTACTTC | CASSYSYVGQNDEQYF | NA | TRBJ2-7 | NA | TRBV6-5
TGCGCCAGCAGCTTGTTTTACAGCACACAAGCTGAAGCTTTCTTT | CASSLFYSTQAEAFF | NA | TRBJ1-1 | NA | TRBV5-1
TGTGCCAGTAGGCGGACAGGGGTGGAGACCCAGTACTTC | CASRRTGVETQYF | TRBD1 | TRBJ2-5 | NA | TRBV19
TGTGCCACCAGCAGAGACCCAAGCTACGAGCAGTACTTC | CATSRDPSYEQYF | NA | TRBJ2-7 | once | TRBV15
TGTGCCGGCCATCAAGGCTCTGGAAACACCATATATTTT | CAGHQGSGNTIYF | NA | TRBJ1-3 | NA | TRBV30
TGCGCCAGCAGCCCGCCCGGGGGAGCTAACTATGGCTACACCTTC | CASSPPGGANYGYTF | NA | TRBJ1-2 | NA | TRBV4-3
TGTGCCAGCAGCTGGGGCGAGGACAGGGTAAAAGGCTACACCTTC | CASSWGEDRVKGYTF | TRBD1 | TRBJ1-2 | NA | TRBV5-4
TGTGCCAGCAGACGGACCTACAACACTGAAGCTTTCTTT | CASRRTYNTEAFF | NA | TRBJ1-1 | NA | TRBV27
TGTGCCAGCAGAAGAGCAACTAATGAAAAACTGTTTTTT | CASRRATNEKLFF | NA | TRBJ1-4 | few | TRBV6-5
TGCAGTGCCCCAATGTATGGCTACACCTTC | CSAPMYGYTF | NA | TRBJ1-2 | NA | TRBV20-1
TGTGCCAGCAGCTTAGCGGGAGCAGGGGGCCTCAGTGGCTACACCTTC | CASSLAGAGGLSGYTF | TRBD1 | TRBJ1-2 | NA | TRBV7-2
TGTGCCAGCAGCAAAGGACAGGGGCTTCTCCTCGGGGAGCTGTTTTTT | CASSKGQGLLLGELFF | TRBD1 | TRBJ2-2 | NA | TRBV5-5
TGTGCCAGCAGGGCCTGGCCAGAGACCCAGTACTTC | CASRAWPETQYF | NA | TRBJ2-5 | NA | TRBV3-1/TRBV3-2
TGTGCCAGCAGCCAAGAGGTCTATGGCTACACCTTC | CASSQEVYGYTF | NA | TRBJ1-2 | NA | TRBV3-1/TRBV3-2
TGTGCCAGCATCCGCGGGGCGGAAGAGACCCAGTACTTC | CASIRGAEETQYF | NA | TRBJ2-5 | NA | TRBV7-9
TGCGCCAGCAGCCCCCGGTGGGAGAACACTGAAGCTTTCTTT | CASSPRWENTEAFF | NA | TRBJ1-1 | NA | TRBV4-1
TGTGCCAGCAGCCCCCTGACAGGGGGAGTTAGTTACGAGCAGTACTTC | CASSPLTGGVSYEQYF | TRBD1 | TRBJ2-7 | NA | TRBV11-2
TGTGCCAGCAGGAAGTTGCCGGGACAGGGGCGCTATGGCTACACCTTC | CASRKLPGQGRYGYTF | TRBD1 | TRBJ1-2 | NA | TRBV5-4
TGTGCCATCAGTGAGGACAGGGGGCTTTACAGCGAGCAGTTCTTC | CAISEDRGLYSEQFF | TRBD1 | TRBJ2-1 | NA | TRBV10-3
TGCAGCGCCCGGACAGGAACCTATAATTCACCCCTCCACTTT | CSARTGTYNSPLHF | TRBD1 | TRBJ1-6 | few | TRBV29-1
TGTGCCAGCAGCGTAGGTGTTCTAGCGGGGTTTTCAGATACGCAGTATTTT | CASSVGVLAGFSDTQYF | TRBD2 | TRBJ2-3 | NA | TRBV9
TGTGCCATCAGTGAGCGCAATACAGCTTTCTTT | CAISERNTAFF | NA | TRBJ1-1 | few | TRBV10-3